Below are 10 T cell receptor beta chains sequenced from a single sample in a study of CD8+ T cells in alopecia areata (dated by TCRdb to between 2018 and 2020). The meaning of the sample's time point label: baseline before oral tofacitinib. Library preparation employed the immunoSEQ multiplex PCR assay. RNA was extracted from all samples and reverse transcribed into cDNA, which served as template for TCR sequencing. Drawn from immuneACCESS, this table holds only the in-frame rearrangements with V and J called that TCRdb kept. Clones are partly lost; checked studies trace under half to an unresolved V gene and leave the rest unexplained. This sample comprises 200,000 to 250,000 clones, 57% of them detected only once. Just over 0.45% of the sample goes to the ten largest clones. Sequences were derived from CD4+ T cells sorted from blood, sampled at week 0. Receptors originate from a human donor with alopecia areata.

The gene calls are TRBV29-1 and TRBJ1-5, with D tentatively TRBD1 (6 bases). With 5 bases removed from V and 0 bases from J, the gap between germline ends came to 11 bases. The germline V gene encodes CDR1 SQVTM and CDR2 ANQGSEA. The CDR3 sequence is 14 residues long. CDR3 sequence: CSVQDSYSNQPQHF. In DNA form, the CDR3 reads TGCAGCGTTCAGGACAGTTATAGCAATCAGCCCCAGCATTTT.

This clone was observed a handful of times. The chain links TRBV4-1 to TRBJ2-7; TRBD2 agrees at 11 bases. V was clipped by 3 bases and J by 4 bases; unmatched bases: 8. The germline V gene has CDR1 MGHRA and CDR2 YSYEKL. The CDR3 has 16 residues. Here the CDR3 DNA reads TGCGCCAGCAGCCAGGCCACTAGCGGGGGATTATACGAGCAGTACTTC. Its protein is CASSQATSGGLYEQYF.

The CDR3 spells CASSVRVRAMNTEAFF. The CDR3 DNA is TGTGCCAGCAGTGTAAGGGTGAGGGCGATGAACACTGAAGCTTTCTTT. This chain uses TRBV2 with TRBJ1-1, with unresolved D. CDR3 length: 16 amino acids. The V and J ends lost 4 bases and 0 bases respectively, with 15 bases between them. Germline CDR1 reads SNHLY; CDR2 reads FYNNEI.

This clone turned up a few times. At the DNA level, this CDR3 is encoded by other sequences in the same sample as well. The rearrangement uses TRBV29-1 and TRBJ1-2; 7 nucleotides match TRBD1. This CDR3 contains 11 residues. Germline V lookup: CDR1 SQVTM, CDR2 ANQGSEA. V dropped 6 bases and J dropped 2; count of bases not matched to a gene: 0. CDR3: CSVQGNYGYTF. The CDR3 DNA reads TGCAGCGTACAGGGGAACTATGGCTACACCTTC.

CDR3 sequence (DNA): TGTGCCAGCAGTTTGATAGGTCGCAATCAGCCCCAGCATTTT. Its translation: CASSLIGRNQPQHF. The chain recombines TRBV27 with TRBJ1-5; D is undetermined. In germline, CDR1 is MNHEY, CDR2 SMNVEV (reference sequence). V lost 3 bases and J 2 bases, leaving 8 bases between the germline ends. The CDR3 length is 14 residues.

The table lists this clone with a few counts. This CDR3 is also generated by other DNA sequences in the sample. The chain carries TRBV28 and TRBJ2-7, with D maybe TRBD1 (6 bases). V was pared by 6 bases and J by 2 bases, with 14 bases between. The germline V gene encodes CDR1 MDHEN and CDR2 SYDVKM. The CDR3 extends over 14 amino acids. The CDR3 nucleotides are TGTGCCAGCAGAAGGGGACAAGGAACCTACGAGCAGTACTTC. Amino acid sequence: CASRRGQGTYEQYF. Filled out from reference TRBV28 and TRBJ2-7, the complete variable domain reads DVKVTQSSRYLVKRTGEKVFLECVQDMDHENMFWYRQDPGLGLRLIYFSYDVKMKEKGDIPEGYSVSREKKERFSLILESASTNQTSMYLCASRRGQGTYEQYFGPGTRLTVT.

As DNA, the CDR3 is TGTGCCAGCAGTGAAGAATTTGGGACCCTCCACTTT. Translating gives CASSEEFGTLHF. The rearrangement uses TRBV2 and TRBJ1-6; no clear D gene. CDR1 is SNHLY and CDR2 is FYNNEI in the germline V gene. The CDR3 totals 12 residues. Trimming took 1 base from V and 14 from J, leaving 9 bases between them.

A word on this clone: The germline gene is not matched at one end of the junction; a read error may be the cause. This sequence joins TRBV2 and TRBJ1-6; TRBD1 agrees at 8 bases. The CDR3 covers 15 residues. Germline lookup yields CDR1 SNHLY and CDR2 FYNNEI. CDR3 region: CASREETGVNSPLHF. The CDR3 nucleotides are TGTGCCAGCAGAGAAGAGACAGGGGTTAATTCACCCCTCCACTTT.

This clone has only a few counts. The chain carries TRBV29-1 and TRBJ2-7; D call uncertain. The CDR3 covers 13 residues. Germline V gives CDR1 SQVTM, CDR2 ANQGSEA. V lost 4 bases to trimming and J lost 0 bases, with 10 bases between them. CDR3 sequence reads: CSVVGRSSYEQYF. CDR3 coding DNA: TGCAGCGTTGTCGGCAGGAGCTCCTACGAGCAGTACTTC.

The CDR3, as DNA: TGTGCCAGCAGCGCGACGACTAGCGGGCGAAACAATGAGCAGTTCTTC. Its translation: CASSATTSGRNNEQFF. The chain recombines TRBV7-9 with TRBJ2-1, with 10 bases fitting TRBD2. Trimming at V came to 5 bases and at J to 5 bases, leaving 9 bases not matched to a gene. The CDR3 sequence is 16 residues long. The germline CDR1 and CDR2 sequences are SEHNR and FQNEAQ (reference sequence).